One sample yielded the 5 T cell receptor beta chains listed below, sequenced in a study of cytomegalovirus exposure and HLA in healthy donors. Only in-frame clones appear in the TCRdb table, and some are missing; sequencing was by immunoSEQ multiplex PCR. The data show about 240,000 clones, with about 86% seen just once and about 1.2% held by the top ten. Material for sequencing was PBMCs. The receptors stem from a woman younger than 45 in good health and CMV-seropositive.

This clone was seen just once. The CDR3 region has the DNA TGTGCCAGTAGTATTTCTCCCGTGGCTAGCGGGAGGGCCTGGAGCTCCTACGAGCAGTACTTC. As protein: CASSISPVASGRAWSSYEQYF. This chain joins TRBV19 and TRBJ2-7; 12 nucleotides align to TRBD2. The CDR3 is made up of 21 amino acids. V lost 3 bases, J lost 0 bases, and 18 bases stayed unmatched. Germline V gene lookup returns CDR1 LNHDA and CDR2 SQIVND (reference sequence). Using reference TRBV19 and TRBJ2-7 for the parts outside the CDR3, the full variable domain is DGGITQSPKYLFRKEGQNVTLSCEQNLNHDAMYWYRQDPGQGLRLIYYSQIVNDFQKGDIAEGYSVSREKKESFPLTVTSAQKNPTAFYLCASSISPVASGRAWSSYEQYFGPGTRLTVT.

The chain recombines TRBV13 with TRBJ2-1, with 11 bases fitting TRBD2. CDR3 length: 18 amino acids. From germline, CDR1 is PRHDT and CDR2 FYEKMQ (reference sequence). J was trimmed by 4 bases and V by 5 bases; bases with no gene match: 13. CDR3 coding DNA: TGTGCCAGCAGCCGATCCTTTACCGGGACTAGCGGTTACAATGAGCAGTTCTTC. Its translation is CASSRSFTGTSGYNEQFF.

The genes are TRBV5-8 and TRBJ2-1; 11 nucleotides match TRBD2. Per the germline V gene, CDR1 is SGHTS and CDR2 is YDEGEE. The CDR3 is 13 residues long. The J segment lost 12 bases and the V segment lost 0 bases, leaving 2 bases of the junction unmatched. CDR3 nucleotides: TGTGCCAGCAGCTTGGGGCTAGCGGGAGGGCAGTTCTTC. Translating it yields CASSLGLAGGQFF.

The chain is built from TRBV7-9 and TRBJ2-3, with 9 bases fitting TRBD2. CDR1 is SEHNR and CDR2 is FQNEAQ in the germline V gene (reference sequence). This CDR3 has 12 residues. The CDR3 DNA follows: TGTGCTTTAGCGGGAGTGGTGTACGGGCAGTATTTT. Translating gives CALAGVVYGQYF.

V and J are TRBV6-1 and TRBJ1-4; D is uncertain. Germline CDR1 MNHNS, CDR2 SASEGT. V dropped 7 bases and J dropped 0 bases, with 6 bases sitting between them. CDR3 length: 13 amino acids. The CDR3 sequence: CASTSPTNEKLFF. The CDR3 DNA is TGTGCCAGCACCTCTCCAACTAATGAAAAACTGTTTTTT.